A selection of T cell receptor beta chains follows, all from one sample in a study of regulatory T cells in long-lasting Graves disease. Via MiXCR, TCRdb re-called the multiplex PCR reads, giving one row per CDR3 protein. The data show over 250,000 distinct CDR3 sequences, 22% seen once. The sequenced sample was peripheral blood mononuclear cells (PBMCs), obtained when the disease was refractory, from a patient treated with antithyroid drugs. Receptors were obtained from a female donor with Graves disease. Both conserved end residues are part of each CDR3. The order of the fields is CDR3 protein, CDR3 DNA, J gene, D gene, V gene, clone size, CDR3 length. A D gene is named only where the DNA matches it firmly. Clone sizes are given selectively: once, few, many, or a class where the clone is expanded.

CDR3: CASSQSQGHEKLFF
DNA: TGCGCCAGCAGCCAAAGCCAGGGGCATGAAAAACTGTTTTTT
J: TRBJ1-4
D: -
V: TRBV4-3
size: few
length: 14

CDR3: CASSWAGMGTEAFF
DNA: TGTGCCAGCAGTTGGGCCGGAATGGGAACTGAAGCTTTCTTT
J: TRBJ1-1
D: -
V: TRBV12-3/TRBV12-4
size: -
length: 14

CDR3: CASGTPDRTEQYF
DNA: TGTGCCAGCGGAACTCCCGACCGAACCGAGCAGTACTTC
J: TRBJ2-7
D: -
V: TRBV7-6
size: -
length: 13

CDR3: CASSVSLGQGDNSPLHF
DNA: TGTGCCAGCAGCGTTTCACTCGGACAGGGTGATAATTCACCCCTCCACTTT
J: TRBJ1-6
D: TRBD1
V: TRBV9
size: -
length: 17

CDR3: CASSEGPVNEQFF
DNA: TGTGCCAGCAGTGAAGGGCCAGTTAATGAGCAGTTCTTC
J: TRBJ2-1
D: -
V: TRBV2
size: -
length: 13

CDR3: CASSRLASGIDEQYF
DNA: TGTGCCAGCAGCCGCCTGGCTAGCGGTATCGACGAGCAGTACTTC
J: TRBJ2-7
D: TRBD2
V: TRBV27
size: -
length: 15

CDR3: CASSASGTGGQTGYTF
DNA: TGTGCCAGCAGTGCTTCCGGGACAGGGGGTCAAACGGGCTACACCTTC
J: TRBJ1-2
D: TRBD1
V: TRBV12-3/TRBV12-4
size: many
length: 16

CDR3: CASGTGGNQPQHF
DNA: TGTGCCAGCGGGACAGGGGGGAATCAGCCCCAGCATTTT
J: TRBJ1-5
D: TRBD1
V: TRBV5-6
size: -
length: 13

CDR3: CASSLATFYSGANVLTF
DNA: TGCGCCAGCAGCTTGGCTACTTTCTACTCTGGGGCCAACGTCCTGACTTTC
J: TRBJ2-6
D: -
V: TRBV5-1
size: -
length: 17

CDR3: CASSLGQHTEAFF
DNA: TGTGCCAGCAGTTTAGGACAGCACACTGAAGCTTTCTTT
J: TRBJ1-1
D: -
V: TRBV5-1
size: many
length: 13

CDR3: CASSYSRGGDTEAFF
DNA: TGTGCCAGCAGTTACTCCCGGGGGGGGGACACTGAAGCTTTCTTT
J: TRBJ1-1
D: -
V: TRBV6-2/TRBV6-3
size: -
length: 15

CDR3: CASSVGGFSTEAFF
DNA: TGTGCCAGCAGCGTAGGGGGCTTCAGCACTGAAGCTTTCTTT
J: TRBJ1-1
D: -
V: TRBV9
size: -
length: 14

CDR3: CASSLDGGRGGNQPQHF
DNA: TGTGCCAGCAGCTTGGACGGGGGCCGAGGGGGCAATCAGCCCCAGCATTTT
J: TRBJ1-5
D: -
V: TRBV5-4
size: -
length: 17

CDR3: CASSLISGSYEQYF
DNA: TGCGCCAGCAGCTTGATTAGCGGGAGTTACGAGCAGTACTTC
J: TRBJ2-7
D: TRBD2
V: TRBV5-1
size: -
length: 14

CDR3: CASSLFTGTSSEQFF
DNA: TGTGCCAGCAGTTTATTTACCGGGACTAGCTCTGAGCAGTTCTTC
J: TRBJ2-1
D: TRBD2
V: TRBV27
size: -
length: 15

CDR3: CASSPDGYTF
DNA: TGCGCCAGCAGCCCGGATGGCTACACCTTC
J: TRBJ1-2
D: -
V: TRBV4-1
size: many
length: 10

CDR3: CSAPLGGFTSYEQYF
DNA: TGCAGCGCACCGCTAGGGGGATTTACCTCCTACGAGCAGTACTTC
J: TRBJ2-7
D: -
V: TRBV20-1
size: -
length: 15

CDR3: CASSIQRDSNQPQHF
DNA: TGTGCCAGTAGTATTCAGAGAGATAGCAATCAGCCCCAGCATTTT
J: TRBJ1-5
D: -
V: TRBV19
size: -
length: 15

CDR3: CASRINRGSYEQYF
DNA: TGTGCCAGCAGAATCAACAGGGGGTCCTACGAGCAGTACTTC
J: TRBJ2-7
D: TRBD1
V: TRBV12-3/TRBV12-4
size: many
length: 14

CDR3: CASTKEGTGELFF
DNA: TGCGCCAGCACGAAGGAGGGGACCGGGGAGCTGTTTTTT
J: TRBJ2-2
D: -
V: TRBV10-1
size: -
length: 13

CDR3: CASSIRDEQYF
DNA: TGTGCCAGCAGCATCCGGGACGAGCAGTACTTC
J: TRBJ2-7
D: -
V: TRBV7-8
size: few
length: 11

CDR3: CASSGRLTHHYEQYF
DNA: TGTGCCAGCAGTGGGAGACTCACCCACCACTACGAGCAGTACTTC
J: TRBJ2-7
D: -
V: TRBV28
size: few
length: 15

CDR3: CASRSSQETQYF
DNA: TGTGCCAGCAGGAGTTCGCAAGAGACCCAGTACTTC
J: TRBJ2-5
D: -
V: TRBV6-1
size: many
length: 12

CDR3: CASTQTQGAGAFF
DNA: TGTGCCAGCACCCAAACCCAGGGGGCTGGGGCTTTCTTT
J: TRBJ1-1
D: TRBD1
V: TRBV11-2
size: few
length: 13

CDR3: CASSPLGTGPAKNIQYF
DNA: TGTGCCAGCAGTCCCCTAGGGACAGGGCCAGCCAAAAACATTCAGTACTTC
J: TRBJ2-4
D: TRBD1
V: TRBV6-1
size: many
length: 17

CDR3: CASSPLRGTNTGELFF
DNA: TGTGCCAGCAGCCCATTGCGGGGAACTAACACCGGGGAGCTGTTTTTT
J: TRBJ2-2
D: -
V: TRBV7-3
size: few
length: 16

CDR3: CSAGNVAGGGSYEQYF
DNA: TGCAGTGCTGGGAACGTAGCGGGAGGGGGATCCTACGAGCAGTACTTC
J: TRBJ2-7
D: TRBD2
V: TRBV20-1
size: -
length: 16